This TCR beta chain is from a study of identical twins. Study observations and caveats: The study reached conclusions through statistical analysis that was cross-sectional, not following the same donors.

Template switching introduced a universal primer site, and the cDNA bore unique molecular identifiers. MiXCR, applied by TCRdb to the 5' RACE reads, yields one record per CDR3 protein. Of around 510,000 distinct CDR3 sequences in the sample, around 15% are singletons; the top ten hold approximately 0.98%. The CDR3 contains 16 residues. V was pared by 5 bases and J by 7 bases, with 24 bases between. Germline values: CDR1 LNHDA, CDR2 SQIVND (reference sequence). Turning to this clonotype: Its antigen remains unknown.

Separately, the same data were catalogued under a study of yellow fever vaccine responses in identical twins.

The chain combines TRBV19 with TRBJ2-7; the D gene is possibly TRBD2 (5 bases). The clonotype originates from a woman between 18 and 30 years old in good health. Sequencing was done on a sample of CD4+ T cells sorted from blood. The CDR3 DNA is TGTGCCAGTAGTCCCCGTACCGGACTGAGGATGGGGGAGCAGTACTTC. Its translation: CASSPRTGLRMGEQYF.